This passage covers 4 T cell receptor beta chains from one sample sequenced in a study of T cells in Graves' hyperthyroidism and ophthalmopathy. Amplified TCR beta CDR3 regions came from RNA transcripts. Initially, a first-round RT-PCR of the TCR CDR3 employed the HTBI primer set. TCRdb recomputed calls from the multiplex PCR reads with MiXCR, one row per CDR3 protein. Of a few hundred thousand distinct CDR3 sequences detected, 46% appear once; the ten largest clones hold around 47%. Sequencing was carried out using peripheral blood or thyroid tissue (not recorded which). Receptors originate from an adult woman with Graves' disease, either hyperthyroidism or ophthalmopathy (not recorded which).

Points on this clonotype: This is likely a read error, given that the CDR3 carries no conserved phenylalanine or tryptophan at its end. It is unclear where the CDR3 begins or ends on the DNA, so no DNA is shown, and the CDR3 is as TCRdb lists it. The chain uses TRBV20-1 and TRBJ1-6; TRBD1 is the table's D call, not checked against the DNA. The CDR3 contains 8 residues when both ends are counted. Germline V gene sequence: CDR1 DFQATT, CDR2 SNEGSKA (reference sequence). This CDR3 reads CSASPKGR.

V is TRBV5-8 and J is TRBJ1-1, with a possible D match to TRBD1 (5 bases). Trimming cost V 3 bases and J 3 bases, with 21 bases left between them. The CDR3 extends over 17 amino acids. The germline V gene encodes CDR1 SGHTS and CDR2 YDEGEE. The CDR3 bases are TGTGCCAGCAGCTCCGGAAGAGGGGCGCGGTTGTACACTGAAGCTTTCTTT. This codes for CASSSGRGARLYTEAFF.

This clonotype came up many times. The chain combines TRBV12-3 or TRBV12-4 with TRBJ1-2; D is uncertain. The CDR3 consists of 12 residues. The V gene lost 5 bases and the J gene lost 3 bases, with 7 bases spanning the gap. The CDR3 here is CASSPTYYGYTF. The CDR3, as DNA: TGTGCCAGCAGTCCAACTTACTATGGCTACACCTTC.

The chain is built from TRBV25-1 and TRBJ1-2; no reliable D call. The CDR3 totals 18 residues. CDR1 MGHDK and CDR2 SYGVNS come from the germline V gene. The germline V and J ends were trimmed by 1 base and 2 bases, with 20 bases remaining between them. The CDR3 here is CASSESLGRFSGNYGYTF. Here the CDR3 DNA reads TGTGCCAGCAGTGAATCCCTTGGCAGGTTTAGTGGGAACTATGGCTACACCTTC.